The rows below give T cell receptor beta chains drawn from one sample of a study of blood T cell repertoires in COVID-19. Profiling relied on immunoSEQ multiplex PCR, and the TCRdb table lists in-frame clones only, not all of them. The table includes approximately 170,000 clones, approximately 89% detected once. Sequencing was done on a sample of PBMCs or T cells enriched from blood (not recorded which). Receptors were obtained from a woman in her late teens or twenties who had recovered from COVID-19. Both conserved end residues are part of each CDR3. The D gene is left open where the match is weak.

cdr3_nt	cdr3_aa	d_call	j_call	v_call
TGTGCCAGCAGCTTAGCGGCGGGAGAGGTCGCAGATACGCAGTATTTT	CASSLAAGEVADTQYF	TRBD2	TRBJ2-3	TRBV7-9
TGCGCCAGCAGCTTGGGAGGGACAGGGAACAATGAGCAGTTCTTC	CASSLGGTGNNEQFF	TRBD1	TRBJ2-1	TRBV5-1
TGTGCCAGCAGTCTCGGGACAGCTAACATTCAGTACTTC	CASSLGTANIQYF	TRBD1	TRBJ2-4	TRBV27
TGTGCCAGCAGCTTAAGTCTAGGGGACTCCTACGAGCAGTACTTC	CASSLSLGDSYEQYF	NA	TRBJ2-7	TRBV7-6
TGTGCCAGCAGCTTGGGAGTGGACAGGGCCCAAGAGACCCAGTACTTC	CASSLGVDRAQETQYF	TRBD1	TRBJ2-5	TRBV5-4
TGTGCCAATTACAGGGGCACCGGGGAGCTGTTTTTT	CANYRGTGELFF	TRBD1	TRBJ2-2	TRBV2
TGTGCCAGTCAAGGGGACTATGGCTACACCTTC	CASQGDYGYTF	NA	TRBJ1-2	TRBV12-3/TRBV12-4
TGTGCCAGTAGTACCCGACGGGTTGGGGCTCTATCTGGGGCCAACGTCCTGACTTTC	CASSTRRVGALSGANVLTF	NA	TRBJ2-6	TRBV19
TGCGCCAGCAGCCGAGAGAGAGGGACTAGCGGGAACCACGAGCAGTACTTC	CASSRERGTSGNHEQYF	TRBD2	TRBJ2-7	TRBV4-1
TGTGCCAGCAGCGCGGTGGGGCTAGGCCACGAGCAGTACTTC	CASSAVGLGHEQYF	NA	TRBJ2-7	TRBV28
TGTGCCAGCAGCTTGGGCGGGAACACCGGGGAGCTGTTTTTT	CASSLGGNTGELFF	NA	TRBJ2-2	TRBV5-4
TGTGCCAGTAGTATAAATCGGCGAAGAGGTGGCTACACCTTC	CASSINRRRGGYTF	NA	TRBJ1-2	TRBV19
TGTGCCAGCAGCTTACTAGCGGGCCCAACTTCGAACACCGGGGAGCTGTTTTTT	CASSLLAGPTSNTGELFF	TRBD2	TRBJ2-2	TRBV7-9
TGTGCCTGGTCCCTAGCGGGAGGCGATGGTACGCAGTATTTT	CAWSLAGGDGTQYF	TRBD2	TRBJ2-3	TRBV30
TGCGCCAGCAGCCAAGATCGAGGGACTAGCGACACCGGGGAGCTGTTTTTT	CASSQDRGTSDTGELFF	TRBD2	TRBJ2-2	TRBV4-1
TGTGCCAGCAGCTTAGGGGTCTTCGGGTACGAGCAGTACTTC	CASSLGVFGYEQYF	NA	TRBJ2-7	TRBV7-2
TGTGCCAGCAGTGAAGCGGGTGGGAACATTGGGAGTGAGACCCAGTACTTC	CASSEAGGNIGSETQYF	NA	TRBJ2-5	TRBV6-1
TGTGCCAGCAGCTGGCGGGGCGGGGAGCTGTTTTTT	CASSWRGGELFF	NA	TRBJ2-2	TRBV7-9